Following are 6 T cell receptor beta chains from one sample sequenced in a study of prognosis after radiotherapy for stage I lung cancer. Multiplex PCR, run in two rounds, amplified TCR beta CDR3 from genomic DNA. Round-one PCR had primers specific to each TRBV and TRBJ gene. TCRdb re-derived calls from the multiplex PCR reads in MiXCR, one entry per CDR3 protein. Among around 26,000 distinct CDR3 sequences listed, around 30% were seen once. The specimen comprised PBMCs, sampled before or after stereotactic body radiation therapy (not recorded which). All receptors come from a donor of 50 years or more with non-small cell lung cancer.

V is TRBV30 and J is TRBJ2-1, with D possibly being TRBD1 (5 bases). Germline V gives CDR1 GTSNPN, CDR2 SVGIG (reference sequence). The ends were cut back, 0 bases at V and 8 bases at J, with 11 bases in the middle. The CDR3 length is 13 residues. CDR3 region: CAWSVQNRHEQFF. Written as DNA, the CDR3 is TGTGCCTGGAGTGTACAGAACAGGCATGAGCAGTTCTTC.

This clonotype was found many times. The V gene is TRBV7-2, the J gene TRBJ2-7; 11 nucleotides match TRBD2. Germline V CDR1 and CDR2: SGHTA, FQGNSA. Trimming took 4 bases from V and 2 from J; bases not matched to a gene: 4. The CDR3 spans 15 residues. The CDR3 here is CASSSGLAEAYEQYF. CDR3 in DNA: TGTGCCAGCAGCTCGGGACTAGCGGAAGCCTACGAGCAGTACTTC.

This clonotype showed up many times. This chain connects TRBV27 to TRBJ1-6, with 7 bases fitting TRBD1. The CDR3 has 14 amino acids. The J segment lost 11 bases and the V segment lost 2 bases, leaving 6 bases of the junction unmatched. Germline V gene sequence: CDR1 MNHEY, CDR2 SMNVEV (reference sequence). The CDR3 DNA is TGTGCCAGCAGTTTACTACAGGGGAGGACACCCCTCCACTTT. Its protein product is CASSLLQGRTPLHF.

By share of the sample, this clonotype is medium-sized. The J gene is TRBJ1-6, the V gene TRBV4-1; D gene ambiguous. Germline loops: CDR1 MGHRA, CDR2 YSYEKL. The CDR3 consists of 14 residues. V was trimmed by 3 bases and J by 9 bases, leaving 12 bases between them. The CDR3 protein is CASSHAGGGSPLHF. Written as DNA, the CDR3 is TGCGCCAGCAGCCATGCAGGAGGAGGTTCACCCCTCCACTTT.

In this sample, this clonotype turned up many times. CDR3 bases: TGCAGTGCTAGCCCCTCTGGGGCCAACGTCCTGACTTTC. It translates to CSASPSGANVLTF. This sequence joins TRBV20-1 and TRBJ2-6; D not resolved. V lost 3 bases and J 0 bases, leaving 3 bases between the germline ends. CDR1 is DFQATT and CDR2 is SNEGSKA in the germline V gene (reference sequence). The CDR3 loop spans 13 amino acids.

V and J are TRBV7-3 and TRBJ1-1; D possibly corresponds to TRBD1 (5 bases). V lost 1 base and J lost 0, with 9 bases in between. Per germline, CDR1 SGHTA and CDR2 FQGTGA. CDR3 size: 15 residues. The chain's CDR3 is CASSLIGRVNTEAFF. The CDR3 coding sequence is TGTGCCAGCAGCTTAATCGGCAGGGTGAACACTGAAGCTTTCTTT.